The rows below give T cell receptor beta chains drawn from one sample of a study of identical twins. TCRdb reprocessed the 5' RACE reads via MiXCR and lists one record per CDR3 protein. The table records more than 650,000 distinct CDR3 sequences, 6.1% of them present only once. The source material was naive T cells sorted from blood. The receptor set was obtained from a young man in good health. CDR3s include the opening cysteine and the closing phenylalanine or tryptophan. D genes are given only for firm matches. Clone size is stated in some rows and not others, as once, few, many or a class when expanded.

.	TRBJ2-5	TRBV5-5	.	TGTGCCAGCAGCTGGGGGGGGGCTCAAGAGACCCAGTACTTC	CASSWGGAQETQYF
few	TRBJ1-2	TRBV7-9	.	TGTGCCAGCAGCTTAGGGCCGTCCGCCAGGGTAGAAGATGGCTACACCTTC	CASSLGPSARVEDGYTF
many	TRBJ2-4	TRBV29-1	.	TGCAGCGCCGGGGGACGGAATAGAAACATTCAGTACTTC	CSAGGRNRNIQYF
many	TRBJ2-7	TRBV6-6	TRBD1	TGTGCCAGCAGGGCAGGGGGCCACTACGAGCAGTACTTC	CASRAGGHYEQYF
.	TRBJ2-5	TRBV14	TRBD2	TGTGCCAGCAGCCAAGCGCGGGGACTAGCGGGAGTTGGAGAGACCCAGTACTTC	CASSQARGLAGVGETQYF
many	TRBJ1-2	TRBV12-3/TRBV12-4	.	TGTGCCAGCAGTTTTAAAGCTAACTATGGCTACACCTTC	CASSFKANYGYTF
many	TRBJ2-3	TRBV7-2	TRBD1	TGTGCCAGCAGCTTAGCGCTCCCCCTCGGGACAGGGAATATGGATACGCAGTATTTT	CASSLALPLGTGNMDTQYF
.	TRBJ1-1	TRBV29-1	.	TGCAGCGTTGATAGGGCGGGCTACACTGAAGCTTTCTTT	CSVDRAGYTEAFF
many	TRBJ2-1	TRBV27	TRBD1	TGTGCCAGCAGTGGGGACAGGGGCGGCAATGAGCAGTTCTTC	CASSGDRGGNEQFF
many	TRBJ2-1	TRBV20-1	.	TGCAGTGCTAGAAGGCCGACCTACAATGAGCAGTTCTTC	CSARRPTYNEQFF
.	TRBJ2-7	TRBV15	.	TGTGCCACCAGCAGAGACTGTGCGGTGAGAGAATTC	CATSRDCAVREF
.	TRBJ1-5	TRBV23-1	.	TGCGCCAGCAGTCCCGTTGACAGAAAATATAGCAATCAGCCCCAGCATTTT	CASSPVDRKYSNQPQHF
many	TRBJ1-1	TRBV25-1	.	TGTGCCAGCAGTGACTCCGGGACAACAGATGAAGCTTTCTTT	CASSDSGTTDEAFF
many	TRBJ2-1	TRBV12-3/TRBV12-4	.	TGTGCCAGCAGTCGGACTGTCGAGGACAATGAGCAGTTCTTC	CASSRTVEDNEQFF
many	TRBJ2-5	TRBV15	TRBD1	TGTGCCACCAGCAATTGGGACAGGGAAGAAGAGACCCAGTACTTC	CATSNWDREEETQYF
.	TRBJ1-4	TRBV30	.	TGTGCCTGGAGTGTTAGGGGACCCTTTGGCGAAAAACTGTTTTTT	CAWSVRGPFGEKLFF
.	TRBJ2-7	TRBV28	.	TGTGCCAGCAGTTTATTAATCGGAAACTCCTACGAGCAGTACTTC	CASSLLIGNSYEQYF
many	TRBJ2-3	TRBV5-1	.	TGCGCCAGCAGCTTTATTAGATCGAGCGCTCCAATAGATGCAGATACGCAGTATTTT	CASSFIRSSAPIDADTQYF
many	TRBJ2-7	TRBV28	TRBD2	TGTGCCAGCAGCCCGGCCGGCGGGAGATTGGGGGACGAGCAGTACTTC	CASSPAGGRLGDEQYF
many	TRBJ2-5	TRBV20-1	.	TGCAGTGCCCCCCTTCACCGCGGGCAGACCCAGTACTTC	CSAPLHRGQTQYF
few	TRBJ2-3	TRBV27	TRBD2	TGTGCCAGCAGTTTCCTGGGAGCGGGAGGTTTGGCAGATACGCAGTATTTT	CASSFLGAGGLADTQYF
few	TRBJ1-1	TRBV25-1	.	TGTGCCAGCAGGCGGGGGAGCCATGAAGCTTTCTTT	CASRRGSHEAFF
.	TRBJ2-6	TRBV29-1	.	TGCAGCGTTGTGATGTACTCATCTGGGGCCAACGTCCTGACTTTC	CSVVMYSSGANVLTF
few	TRBJ2-1	TRBV24-1	.	TGTGCCACCAGTGACATCGGGCAGGGCTACAATGAGCAGTTCTTC	CATSDIGQGYNEQFF
.	TRBJ2-3	TRBV9	TRBD2	TGTGCCAGCAGCGTGACTAGCGGGAGTAGCACAGATACGCAGTATTTT	CASSVTSGSSTDTQYF
few	TRBJ2-6	TRBV12-3/TRBV12-4	TRBD1	TGTGCCAGCAGTTCTCCGGGACAGGGATTATGGTCTGGGGCCAACGTCCTGACTTTC	CASSSPGQGLWSGANVLTF
many	TRBJ2-2	TRBV15	.	TGTGCCACCAGCAGAGATGGGGCAAGCACCGGGGAGCTGTTTTTT	CATSRDGASTGELFF